The sample holds a few counts of the clone carrying this TCR beta chain. The source of the sample is a study of breast tumors, draining lymph nodes, adjacent tissues. Axillary draining lymph nodes of breast cancer patients supplied the node samples. Looked up from germline, CDR1 is MGHDK and CDR2 is SYGVNS. The ends were cut back, 2 bases at V and 12 bases at J, with 23 bases in the middle. The CDR3 length is 15 residues. One entry per CDR3 protein, called by TCRdb with MiXCR from the multiplex PCR reads. Of approximately 150,000 distinct CDR3 sequences in the sample, roughly 35% were seen once. The receptor's source is a female donor with breast cancer. Some clones in this sample may be carry-over from other donors' samples. Sequences were obtained from axillary lymph node tissue. This rearrangement joins TRBV25-1 to TRBJ2-7, with D possibly matching TRBD2 (6 bases). CDR3 DNA sequence: TGTGCCAGCAGTGAAGCCCGCGGGGTAGCCGGGAGTACGTACTTC. Protein: CASSEARGVAGSTYF.